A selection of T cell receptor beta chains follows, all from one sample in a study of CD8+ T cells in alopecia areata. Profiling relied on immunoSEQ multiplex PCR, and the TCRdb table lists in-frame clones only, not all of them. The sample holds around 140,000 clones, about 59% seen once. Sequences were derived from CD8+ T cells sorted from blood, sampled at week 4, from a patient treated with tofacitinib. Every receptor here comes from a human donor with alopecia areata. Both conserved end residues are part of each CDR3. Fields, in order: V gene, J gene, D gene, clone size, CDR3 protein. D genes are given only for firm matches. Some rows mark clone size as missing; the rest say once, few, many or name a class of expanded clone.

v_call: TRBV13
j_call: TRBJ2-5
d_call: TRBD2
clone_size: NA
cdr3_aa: CASTPAPGGLETQYF

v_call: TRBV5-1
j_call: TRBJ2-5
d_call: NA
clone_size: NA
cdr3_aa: CASSSKGQGETQYF

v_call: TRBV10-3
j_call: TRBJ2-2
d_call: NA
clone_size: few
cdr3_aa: CALGLETGELFF

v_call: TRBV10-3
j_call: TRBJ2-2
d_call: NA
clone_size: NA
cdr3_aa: CAIGDTSNTGELFF

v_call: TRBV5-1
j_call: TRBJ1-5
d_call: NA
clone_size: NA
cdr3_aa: CASSLPGQYSNQPQHF

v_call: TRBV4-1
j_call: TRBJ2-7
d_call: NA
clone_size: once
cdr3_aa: CASSQVIGDFYEQYF

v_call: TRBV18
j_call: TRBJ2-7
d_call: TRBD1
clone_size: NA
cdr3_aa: CASSPWDRGYEQYF

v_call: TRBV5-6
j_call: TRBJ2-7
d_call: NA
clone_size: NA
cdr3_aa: CASSLGYEQYF

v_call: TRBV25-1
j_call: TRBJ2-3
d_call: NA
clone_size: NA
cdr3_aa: CASSTQGLETDTQYF

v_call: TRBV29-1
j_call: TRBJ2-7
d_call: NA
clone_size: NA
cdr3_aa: CSVEVPGDYEQYF

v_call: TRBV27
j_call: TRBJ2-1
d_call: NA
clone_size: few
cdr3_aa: CASSSAYRTHEQFF

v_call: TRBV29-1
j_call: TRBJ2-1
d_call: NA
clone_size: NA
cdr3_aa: CSAQGTTTYNEQFF

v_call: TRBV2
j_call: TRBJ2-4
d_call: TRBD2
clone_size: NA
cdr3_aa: CASRAGTSAKNIQYF

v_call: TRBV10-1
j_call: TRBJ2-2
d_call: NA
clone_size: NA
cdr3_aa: CASSDQDLRNTGELFF

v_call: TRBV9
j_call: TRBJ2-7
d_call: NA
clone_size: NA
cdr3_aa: CASSVGHDHEQYF

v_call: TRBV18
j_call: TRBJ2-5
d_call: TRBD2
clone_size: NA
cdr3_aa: CASSLFPSAGGRETQYF

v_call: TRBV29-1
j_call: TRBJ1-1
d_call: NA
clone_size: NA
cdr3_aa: CSVEDPGRGTEAFF

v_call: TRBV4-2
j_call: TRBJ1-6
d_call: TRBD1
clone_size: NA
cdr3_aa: CASSPNSEGAENSPLHF

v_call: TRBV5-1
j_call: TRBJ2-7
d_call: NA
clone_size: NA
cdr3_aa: CASSLARGGGEQYF

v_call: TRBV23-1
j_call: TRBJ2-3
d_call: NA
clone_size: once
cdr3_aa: CAALIGQYF

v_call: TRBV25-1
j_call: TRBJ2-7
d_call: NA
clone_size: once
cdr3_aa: CASSPVEGQIHEQYF

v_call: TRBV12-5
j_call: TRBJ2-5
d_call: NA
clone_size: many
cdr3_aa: CASGTPGLQETQYF

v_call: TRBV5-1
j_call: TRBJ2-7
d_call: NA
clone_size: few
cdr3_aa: CASSQGLQAYEQYF

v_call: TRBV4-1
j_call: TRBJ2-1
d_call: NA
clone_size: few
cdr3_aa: CASSAGYNEQFF

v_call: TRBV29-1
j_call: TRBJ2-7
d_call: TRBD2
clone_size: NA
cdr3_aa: CSVVSGGLYEQYF

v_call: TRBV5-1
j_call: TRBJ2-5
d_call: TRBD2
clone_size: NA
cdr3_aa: CASSFPSGDRETQYF

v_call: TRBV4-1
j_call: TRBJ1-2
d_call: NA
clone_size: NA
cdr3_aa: CASSQDQTSIVYGYTF

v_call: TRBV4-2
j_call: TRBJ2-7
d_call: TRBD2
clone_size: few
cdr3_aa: CASSQDWGLGGYEQYF

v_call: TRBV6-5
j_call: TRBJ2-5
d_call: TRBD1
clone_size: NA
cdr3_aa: CASGTGGFQETQYF

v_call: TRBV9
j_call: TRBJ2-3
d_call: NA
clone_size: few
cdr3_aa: CASSVGTDNPTDTQYF

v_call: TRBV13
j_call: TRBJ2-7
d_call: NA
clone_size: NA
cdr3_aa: CASSLNLGGGLYEQYF

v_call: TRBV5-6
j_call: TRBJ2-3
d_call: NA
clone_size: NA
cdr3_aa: CASSRREGVLADTQYF

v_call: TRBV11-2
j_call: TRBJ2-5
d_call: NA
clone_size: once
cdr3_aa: CASSPRDFQETQYF

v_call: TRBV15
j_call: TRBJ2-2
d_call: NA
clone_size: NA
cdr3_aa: CATSRVGGPGELFF

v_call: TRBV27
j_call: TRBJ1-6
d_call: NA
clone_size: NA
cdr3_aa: CASSVGGPSPLHF

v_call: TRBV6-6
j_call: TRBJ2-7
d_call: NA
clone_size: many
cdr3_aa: CASSYSGPTYEQYF

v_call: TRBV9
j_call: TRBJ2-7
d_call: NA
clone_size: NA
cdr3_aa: CASSWDGGNEQYF

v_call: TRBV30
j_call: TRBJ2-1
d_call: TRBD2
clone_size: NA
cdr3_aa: CAWSVQSGGEQFF

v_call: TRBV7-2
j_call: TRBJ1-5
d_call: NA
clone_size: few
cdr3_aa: CASSSRDGLGNQPQHF

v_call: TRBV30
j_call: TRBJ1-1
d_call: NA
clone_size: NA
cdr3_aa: CAWTERAGGTEAFF

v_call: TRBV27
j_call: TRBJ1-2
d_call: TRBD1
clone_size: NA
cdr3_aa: CASSSTGAYGYTF

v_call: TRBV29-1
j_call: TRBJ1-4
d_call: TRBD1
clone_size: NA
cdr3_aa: CSVDEGQGIEKLFF

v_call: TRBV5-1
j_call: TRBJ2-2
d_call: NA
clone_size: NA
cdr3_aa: CASSRWLLRSTGELFF

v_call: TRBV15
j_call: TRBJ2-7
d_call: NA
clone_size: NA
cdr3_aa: CATSSAWDEQYF

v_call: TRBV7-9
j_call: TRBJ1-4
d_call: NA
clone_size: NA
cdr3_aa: CASSPLKGGMNEKLFF

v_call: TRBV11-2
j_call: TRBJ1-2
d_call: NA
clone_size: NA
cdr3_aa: CASSLGKGVNGYTF

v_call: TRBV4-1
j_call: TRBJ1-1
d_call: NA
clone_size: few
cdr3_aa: CASSQVVALSNGNTEAFF

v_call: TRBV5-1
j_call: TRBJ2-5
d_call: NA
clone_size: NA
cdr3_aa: CASSLNQGLETQYF

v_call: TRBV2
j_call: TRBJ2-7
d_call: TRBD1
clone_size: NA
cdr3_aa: CASGSLPGQIYEQYF

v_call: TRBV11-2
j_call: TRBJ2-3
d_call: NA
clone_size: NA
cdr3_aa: CASSLAQGQYF

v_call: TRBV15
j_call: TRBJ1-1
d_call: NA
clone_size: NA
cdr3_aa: CATSGSSMTDTEAFF

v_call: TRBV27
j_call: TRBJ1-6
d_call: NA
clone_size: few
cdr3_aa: CASAPETADSPLHF

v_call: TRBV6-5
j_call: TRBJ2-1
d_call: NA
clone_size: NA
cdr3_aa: CASSYIKGGYNEQFF

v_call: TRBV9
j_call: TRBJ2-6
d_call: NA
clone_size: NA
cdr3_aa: CASSVRSEGANVLTF

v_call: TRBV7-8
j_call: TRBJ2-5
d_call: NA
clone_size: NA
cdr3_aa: CASSLVGDQETQYF

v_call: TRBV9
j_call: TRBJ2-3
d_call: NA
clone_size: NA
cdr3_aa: CASSPQRFTDTQYF

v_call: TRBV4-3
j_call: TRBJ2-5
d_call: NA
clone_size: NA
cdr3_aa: CASSQDRTTQETQYF

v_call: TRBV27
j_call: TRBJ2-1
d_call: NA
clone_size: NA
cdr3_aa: CASSFSRGRSSYNEQFF

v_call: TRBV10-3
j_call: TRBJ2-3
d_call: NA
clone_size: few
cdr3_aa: CAISIIKGGEITDTQYF